This is a list of T cell receptor beta chains from one sample in a study of neoadjuvant anti-PD-1 for oral cavity cancer. Method: immunoSEQ multiplex PCR; TCRdb's copy keeps in-frame clones and lacks some. Altogether about 14,000 clones are present, about two thirds being singletons, with the ten largest covering about 3.1%. The sample in question was PBMCs, obtained before nivolumab (anti-PD-1) treatment. All receptors derive from a person aged 40 to 85 with oral cavity squamous cell carcinoma. CDR3s include the opening cysteine and the closing phenylalanine or tryptophan. Fields, in order: D gene, J gene, CDR3 length, clone size, V gene, CDR3 protein, CDR3 DNA. A D gene is named only where the DNA matches it firmly. Clone size appears in some rows only: once, few, many, or a class for an expanded clone.

-	TRBJ1-2	15	-	TRBV28	CASSLRRIANYGYTF	TGTGCCAGCAGTTTAAGACGGATAGCTAACTATGGCTACACCTTC
-	TRBJ1-5	14	-	TRBV7-6	CASSSSNSNQPQHF	TGTGCCAGCAGCTCGTCAAATAGCAATCAGCCCCAGCATTTT
-	TRBJ2-2	15	-	TRBV27	CASAHGGGVTGELFF	TGTGCCAGCGCCCACGGCGGAGGGGTCACCGGGGAGCTGTTTTTT
TRBD1	TRBJ2-7	16	-	TRBV9	CASSVSSTGEFYEQYF	TGTGCCAGCAGCGTTTCCTCGACAGGGGAATTCTACGAGCAGTACTTC
-	TRBJ1-5	16	-	TRBV19	CASSMGGRPSNQPQHF	TGTGCCAGTAGTATGGGGGGCCGACCTAGCAATCAGCCCCAGCATTTT
-	TRBJ1-2	16	-	TRBV10-3	CAISALLAQGFNGYTF	TGTGCCATCAGTGCACTACTTGCACAGGGCTTTAACGGCTACACCTTC
TRBD2	TRBJ2-3	15	once	TRBV27	CASRPTSGGPLTQYF	TGTGCCAGCAGACCGACTAGCGGGGGCCCGCTAACGCAGTATTTT
-	TRBJ1-1	14	-	TRBV5-1	CASSLYQGNTEAFF	TGCGCCAGCAGCTTGTATCAGGGGAACACTGAAGCTTTCTTT
-	TRBJ1-2	12	-	TRBV11-2	CASSLEGNGYTF	TGTGCCAGCAGCTTAGAGGGAAATGGCTACACCTTC
-	TRBJ1-1	14	-	TRBV4-2	CASSQDQWGGEAFF	TGTGCCAGCAGCCAAGATCAGTGGGGCGGTGAAGCTTTCTTT
TRBD2	TRBJ2-7	14	-	TRBV7-9	CASSRTSGMYEQYF	TGTGCCAGCAGCCGTACTAGCGGGATGTACGAGCAGTACTTC
TRBD1	TRBJ1-2	12	-	TRBV30	CARDRGYYGYTF	TGTGCCCGGGACAGGGGGTATTATGGCTACACCTTC
-	TRBJ2-1	13	once	TRBV2	CASSSGTYNEQFF	TGTGCCAGCAGTTCCGGGACCTACAATGAGCAGTTCTTC
-	TRBJ2-7	15	-	TRBV6-5	CASSYSMTGAYEQYF	TGTGCCAGCAGTTACTCCATGACGGGAGCCTACGAGCAGTACTTC
TRBD1	TRBJ1-5	16	-	TRBV27	CASSLNGQGGYQPQHF	TGTGCCAGCAGTTTAAACGGACAGGGGGGATATCAGCCCCAGCATTTT
-	TRBJ1-1	13	-	TRBV5-1	CASSAEFDTEAFF	TGCGCCAGCAGTGCGGAATTTGACACTGAAGCTTTCTTT
-	TRBJ1-1	15	-	TRBV27	CASSFEGYGNTEAFF	TGTGCCAGCAGTTTCGAAGGGTACGGGAACACTGAAGCTTTCTTT
TRBD2	TRBJ2-1	15	once	TRBV29-1	CSVDGVLADLNEQFF	TGCAGCGTCGACGGCGTACTAGCGGACCTTAATGAGCAGTTCTTC
-	TRBJ1-1	12	-	TRBV6-5	CASTGLYTEAFF	TGTGCCAGTACAGGGTTGTACACTGAAGCTTTCTTT
TRBD2	TRBJ2-7	13	-	TRBV27	CASSHGLAGEKYF	TGTGCCAGCAGCCACGGACTAGCGGGAGAGAAATACTTC
TRBD1	TRBJ1-5	12	-	TRBV7-9	CASSTGQQPQHF	TGTGCCAGCAGCACGGGACAGCAGCCCCAGCATTTT
TRBD2	TRBJ2-5	16	-	TRBV5-1	CASSLAGGLAAETQYF	TGCGCCAGCAGCTTGGCCGGAGGACTAGCGGCAGAGACCCAGTACTTC
-	TRBJ2-4	13	-	TRBV2	CASEEFAKNIQYF	TGTGCCAGCGAGGAATTTGCCAAAAACATTCAGTACTTC
-	TRBJ1-1	15	-	TRBV7-3	CASRRDSLGGTEAFF	TGTGCCAGCAGACGAGACAGTCTCGGAGGCACTGAAGCTTTCTTT
TRBD1	TRBJ1-5	16	-	TRBV19	CASSIDPDRVHQPQHF	TGTGCCAGTAGTATAGACCCCGACAGGGTCCATCAGCCCCAGCATTTT
-	TRBJ1-2	14	few	TRBV21-1	CASSNTDTSYGYTF	TGTGCCAGCAGCAATACAGACACCTCGTATGGCTACACCTTC